This T cell receptor (beta chain) was captured in a study of blood T cell repertoires in COVID-19. As for the study in general: The United States, Italy and Spain were the sources of the acute and convalescent COVID-19 samples. PBMCs, B-cell-depleted T cells, or T cells were the source of the cDNA or gDNA that made up the material.

Original data processing: Quantification of nucleated cells was approximated via reference gene primer amplification. Sequenced by immunoSEQ multiplex PCR; TCRdb stores in-frame clones only, minus some. From that table come the V and J calls and clone size; the DNA was used to work out D and trimming. The sample holds about 280,000 clones, approximately 88% seen once. This sequence was found in a man in his late teens or twenties with active or convalescent COVID-19. Sequencing input: peripheral blood.

The CDR3 is CASTRDLNEKLFF. Written as DNA, the CDR3 is TGTGCCAGCACTAGAGACCTTAATGAAAAACTGTTTTTT. The V and J genes are TRBV2 and TRBJ1-4; D not resolved. CDR1 and CDR2 (germline): SNHLY, FYNNEI. The ends were cut back, 7 bases at V and 4 bases at J, with 10 bases in the middle. This CDR3 is 13 amino acids long. Supplemented by reference TRBV2 and TRBJ1-4, the full variable domain reads EPEVTQTPSHQVTQMGQEVILRCVPISNHLYFYWYRQILGQKVEFLVSFYNNEISEKSEIFDDQFSVERPDGSNFTLKIRSTKLEDSAMYFCASTRDLNEKLFFGSGTQLSVL.